Included here is one TCR beta chain sequence, with context. The data were taken from a study of glioma-infiltrating T cells after dendritic cell vaccination. Study information: Patients had newly diagnosed or recurrent glioblastoma and received dendritic cell vaccines. Monocyte-derived dendritic cells, cultured 7 to 8 days with IL-4 and GM-CSF, were pulsed with autologous tumor lysate.

Time point meaning: after dendritic cell vaccination, including at tumor progression/relapse. Trimming took 1 base from V and 3 from J, leaving 14 bases between them. In germline, CDR1 is MNHNS, CDR2 SASEGT. This CDR3 region has 16 residues. Only in-frame clones appear in the TCRdb table, and some are missing; sequencing was by immunoSEQ multiplex PCR. The data contain 50,000 to 60,000 clones, around 85% of them singletons. The genes are TRBV6-1 and TRBJ2-3, with TRBD2 as a possible D gene (6 bases). The receptor was isolated from a human donor with glioblastoma. The sequencing used blood, collected after dendritic cell vaccination. The CDR3 loop is CASSEGDLSGTDTQYF. CDR3 DNA sequence: TGTGCCAGCAGTGAAGGGGACTTAAGTGGGACAGATACGCAGTATTTT.